This TCR beta chain comes out of a study of regulatory T cells in long-lasting Graves disease. Study as a whole: Persistent Graves' disease required over 5 years of antithyroid drugs and positive TSH receptor antibodies. Study-wide results and caveats: Whereas approximately 950 public clonotypes were shared by new patients, persistent patients shared more, at about 2,500. TRBV28, TRBJ1-2 and TRBJ2-5 were segments that persistent disease favored.

Time point described: persistent/refractory GD, antithyroid drugs over 5 years with positive TRAb. The authors made the TCR library using RNA they extracted from PBMCs. EDTA tubes received approximately 10 milliliters of collected peripheral blood. CDR3 length equals 14 residues. Germline V gene lookup returns CDR1 MDHEN and CDR2 SYDVKM. V lost 5 bases and J lost 8; bases outside the gene matches: 7. To make TCR beta libraries, researchers used iRepertoire HTBI primers and Arm-PCR of CDR3 regions. TCRdb re-called the multiplex PCR reads with MiXCR, one entry per CDR3 protein. The data show roughly 500,000 distinct CDR3 sequences, about a fifth seen once. This clonotype was found many times. Its antigen remains unknown.

The TCR comes from a female donor with Graves disease. The chain uses TRBV28 and TRBJ1-2; TRBD1 matches at 11 bases. Sequenced material: peripheral blood mononuclear cells (PBMCs), taken when the disease was refractory, from a patient treated with antithyroid drugs. DNA of the CDR3: TGTGCCAGCAGTCTCCCGGGACAGGGGGAAGGCTACACCTTC. It translates to CASSLPGQGEGYTF.